The rows below give T cell receptor beta chains drawn from one sample of a study of T cells after yellow fever vaccination. Via MiXCR, TCRdb re-called the 5' RACE reads, giving one row per CDR3 protein. The sample lists 450,000 to 550,000 distinct CDR3 sequences, roughly 22% occurring once. Sequences were derived from PBMCs, sampled about 21 days after the first yellow fever vaccination. The receptors here all came from a young man who received the YFV17D yellow fever vaccine. The CDR3 runs from the conserved cysteine through the conserved F or W. Each record gives: D gene, clone size, V gene, CDR3 length, J gene, CDR3 protein, CDR3 DNA. The D gene is left open where the match is weak. Not all rows give a size; the values are once, few, many and, for expanded clones, a class.

>-|few|TRBV4-1|16|TRBJ2-7
CASSQVRWTEAYEQYF
TGCGCCAGCAGCCAAGTACGGTGGACAGAGGCCTACGAGCAGTACTTC
>TRBD1|-|TRBV5-6|14|TRBJ1-2
CASSARTGSYGYTF
TGTGCCAGCAGCGCGAGGACAGGGAGCTATGGCTACACCTTC
>TRBD2|few|TRBV5-1|15|TRBJ2-1
CASRPSGGGRVGQFF
TGCGCCAGCAGGCCTAGCGGGGGGGGCCGTGTTGGGCAGTTCTTC
>-|-|TRBV6-2/TRBV6-3|15|TRBJ1-5
CASSYSRRGDQPQHF
TGTGCCAGCAGTTACTCGCGTAGGGGGGATCAGCCCCAGCATTTT
>TRBD1|few|TRBV6-5|13|TRBJ1-2
CASSYLTGVGYTF
TGTGCCAGCAGTTACCTAACAGGGGTCGGCTACACCTTC
>TRBD1|few|TRBV12-3/TRBV12-4|17|TRBJ2-6
CASKRTGAGSGANVLTF
TGTGCCAGCAAAAGAACAGGGGCTGGCTCTGGGGCCAACGTCCTGACTTTC
>-|-|TRBV9|15|TRBJ1-3
CASSVDPAIGNTIYF
TGTGCCAGCAGCGTAGACCCGGCTATAGGAAACACCATATATTTT
>-|-|TRBV4-2|17|TRBJ2-6
CASSQKGDGSGANVLTF
TGTGCCAGCAGCCAAAAGGGGGATGGCTCTGGGGCCAACGTCCTGACTTTC
>-|-|TRBV9|17|TRBJ1-2
CASSAPPSGLTAGGYTF
TGTGCCAGCAGCGCCCCACCATCCGGGCTGACTGCTGGCGGCTACACCTTC
>-|-|TRBV4-3|14|TRBJ2-7
CASSQGTQGSEQYF
TGCGCCAGCAGCCAAGGAACCCAGGGCAGCGAGCAGTACTTC
>-|-|TRBV9|14|TRBJ2-3
CASSVVGAADTQYF
TGTGCCAGCAGCGTAGTAGGGGCCGCAGATACGCAGTATTTT
>-|-|TRBV5-6|17|TRBJ2-1
CASSLNQWGAQFYEQFF
TGTGCCAGCAGCTTGAATCAGTGGGGGGCCCAATTCTATGAGCAGTTCTTC
>TRBD2|many|TRBV5-1|17|TRBJ2-3
CASSLIAGRPLGDTQYF
TGCGCCAGCAGCTTGATAGCGGGGCGCCCGTTAGGGGATACGCAGTATTTT
>-|once|TRBV24-1|16|TRBJ2-3
CATSDVGDRGTDTQYF
TGTGCCACCAGTGATGTAGGGGATAGGGGCACAGATACGCAGTATTTT
>TRBD2|few|TRBV7-3|15|TRBJ2-1
CASSSGLAGHNEQFF
TGTGCCAGCAGCTCGGGACTAGCGGGACACAATGAGCAGTTCTTC
>TRBD1|few|TRBV7-6|16|TRBJ1-5
CASSSGQGPSDQPQHF
TGTGCCAGCAGCTCCGGACAGGGCCCTAGCGATCAGCCCCAGCATTTT
>-|few|TRBV20-1|16|TRBJ1-2
CSAPASALAQRYGYTF
TGCAGTGCCCCCGCGTCCGCTCTCGCGCAGAGATATGGCTACACCTTC
>-|once|TRBV7-9|13|TRBJ1-5
CASSREGGQPQHF
TGTGCCAGCAGCCGGGAGGGGGGTCAGCCCCAGCATTTT
>TRBD1|-|TRBV7-9|15|TRBJ2-6
CAGWTGFSGANVLTF
TGTGCCGGGTGGACAGGCTTCTCTGGGGCCAACGTCCTGACTTTC
>TRBD1|few|TRBV12-3/TRBV12-4|15|TRBJ2-7
CASSGVGRGKYEQYF
TGTGCCAGCAGCGGGGTTGGCAGGGGGAAGTACGAGCAGTACTTC
>-|few|TRBV5-1|12|TRBJ1-1
CASRSGNTEAFF
TGCGCCAGCAGATCCGGGAACACTGAAGCTTTCTTT
>-|-|TRBV20-1|15|TRBJ1-6
CSAQRPGHTNSPLHF
TGCAGTGCTCAAAGACCGGGACATACAAATTCACCCCTCCACTTT
>TRBD2|many|TRBV7-9|16|TRBJ2-1
CASSPGLAGFYNEQFF
TGTGCCAGCAGCCCGGGACTAGCGGGCTTCTACAATGAGCAGTTCTTC
>-|few|TRBV12-3/TRBV12-4|13|TRBJ2-4
CASIPRDENIQYF
TGTGCCAGCATTCCTCGGGATGAAAACATTCAGTACTTC
>-|-|TRBV7-6|14|TRBJ2-2
CASSRGQNIGELFF
TGTGCCAGCAGCCGAGGACAGAACATCGGGGAGCTGTTTTTT
>TRBD1|few|TRBV10-2|14|TRBJ1-4
CASNPGQINEKLFF
TGCGCCAGCAATCCGGGACAGATCAATGAAAAACTGTTTTTT
>TRBD1|few|TRBV7-2|14|TRBJ1-1
CASSVDRGLDEAFF
TGTGCCAGCAGCGTGGACAGGGGGTTGGATGAAGCTTTCTTT
>-|-|TRBV3-1|14|TRBJ2-5
CASSQDLRGETQYF
TGTGCCAGCAGCCAAGATCTACGGGGTGAGACCCAGTACTTC
>-|few|TRBV15|14|TRBJ2-7
CATSRVGGSYEQYF
TGTGCCACCAGCAGAGTGGGGGGATCCTACGAGCAGTACTTC
>-|many|TRBV7-2|14|TRBJ2-3
CASSWDRGTDTQYF
TGTGCCAGCAGCTGGGATCGGGGAACAGATACGCAGTATTTT
>-|many|TRBV12-3/TRBV12-4|11|TRBJ2-1
CASSFGDEQFF
TGTGCCAGCAGTTTCGGAGATGAGCAGTTCTTC
>-|few|TRBV29-1|17|TRBJ2-7
CSPTPRGGTEGSYEQYF
TGCAGCCCTACCCCGAGGGGGGGAACGGAAGGGTCCTACGAGCAGTACTTC
>-|few|TRBV7-9|12|TRBJ1-1
CASRGSDVDAFF
TGTGCCAGCAGGGGGTCGGACGTTGACGCTTTCTTT
>-|-|TRBV27|13|TRBJ2-5
CASWDGIQETQYF
TGTGCCAGTTGGGACGGAATACAAGAGACCCAGTACTTC
>TRBD2|-|TRBV7-2|15|TRBJ2-2
CASSFSGGVGGELFF
TGTGCCAGCAGCTTCAGCGGGGGGGTTGGCGGGGAGCTGTTTTTT
>-|-|TRBV10-3|12|TRBJ2-1
CAISVVGKEQFF
TGTGCCATCAGTGTCGTAGGGAAGGAGCAGTTCTTC
>-|few|TRBV5-1|15|TRBJ2-2
CASSFTGSDTGELFF
TGCGCCAGCAGCTTTACGGGGAGTGACACCGGGGAGCTGTTTTTT
>-|once|TRBV7-8|15|TRBJ1-2
CASSLARREGLGYTF
TGTGCCAGCAGCTTAGCCCGCAGGGAAGGGCTTGGCTACACCTTC
>-|-|TRBV7-9|14|TRBJ1-4
CASSLFALNEKLFF
TGTGCCAGCAGCTTATTCGCGCTGAATGAAAAACTGTTTTTT
>TRBD2|-|TRBV5-1|17|TRBJ2-2
CASSPLAGGFETGELFF
TGCGCCAGCAGCCCCCTAGCGGGGGGCTTCGAGACCGGGGAGCTGTTTTTT
>-|few|TRBV5-1|18|TRBJ2-1
CASSPTGGSGGTNNEQFF
TGCGCCAGCAGCCCCACTGGGGGCTCGGGGGGAACCAACAATGAGCAGTTCTTC
>-|few|TRBV15|15|TRBJ2-3
CATSREQITTDTQYF
TGTGCCACCAGCAGAGAGCAGATTACCACAGATACGCAGTATTTT
>-|many|TRBV12-3/TRBV12-4|13|TRBJ2-5
CASSPLSGETQYF
TGTGCCAGCAGTCCCTTATCAGGAGAGACCCAGTACTTC
>-|-|TRBV5-1|15|TRBJ2-3
CASSFGQPGTDTQYF
TGCGCCAGCAGCTTCGGACAGCCGGGGACAGATACGCAGTATTTT
>-|-|TRBV7-9|12|TRBJ2-3
CASSLSGEGQYF
TGTGCCAGCAGCCTTTCCGGCGAGGGGCAGTATTTT
>-|few|TRBV12-3/TRBV12-4|14|TRBJ1-2
CASSRRLDNYGYTF
TGTGCCAGCAGTCGCAGGCTGGATAACTATGGCTACACCTTC
>-|-|TRBV29-1|13|TRBJ2-2
CSVEGTGTGELFF
TGCAGCGTTGAAGGTACAGGGACCGGGGAGCTGTTTTTT
>-|-|TRBV20-1|15|TRBJ1-4
CSAREGGRGNEKLFF
TGCAGTGCCAGAGAAGGGGGTAGGGGGAATGAAAAACTGTTTTTT
>-|few|TRBV5-1|16|TRBJ2-3
CASSSPTGGRTDTQYF
TGCGCCAGCAGCTCCCCGACTGGGGGCCGCACAGATACGCAGTATTTT
>-|-|TRBV30|13|TRBJ1-5
CAWSVRPDQPQHF
TGTGCCTGGAGTGTCAGGCCCGATCAGCCCCAGCATTTT
>-|many|TRBV25-1|16|TRBJ1-5
CASSETNSWSNQPQHF
TGTGCCAGCAGTGAAACGAACAGTTGGAGCAATCAGCCCCAGCATTTT
>TRBD2|-|TRBV2|14|TRBJ2-5
CASRDRGVQETQYF
TGTGCCAGCAGGGACCGGGGGGTACAAGAGACCCAGTACTTC
>-|-|TRBV11-2|13|TRBJ1-1
CASRRYVDTEAFF
TGTGCCAGCAGACGCTACGTCGACACTGAAGCTTTCTTT
>-|few|TRBV2|13|TRBJ2-5
CASSDTTEETQYF
TGTGCCAGCAGTGACACGACAGAAGAGACCCAGTACTTC